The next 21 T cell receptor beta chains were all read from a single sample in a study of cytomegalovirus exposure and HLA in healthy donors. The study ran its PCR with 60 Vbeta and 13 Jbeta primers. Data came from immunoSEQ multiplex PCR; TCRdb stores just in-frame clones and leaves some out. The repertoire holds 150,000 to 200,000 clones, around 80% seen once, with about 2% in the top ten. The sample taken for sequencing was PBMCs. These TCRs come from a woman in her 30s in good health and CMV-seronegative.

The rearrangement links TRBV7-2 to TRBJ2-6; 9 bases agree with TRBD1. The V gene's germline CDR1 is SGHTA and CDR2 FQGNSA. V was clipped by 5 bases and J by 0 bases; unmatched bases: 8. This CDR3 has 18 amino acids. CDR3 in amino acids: CASSRRTGASSGANVLTF. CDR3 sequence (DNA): TGTGCCAGCAGCAGACGGACAGGGGCCTCCTCTGGGGCCAACGTCCTGACTTTC.

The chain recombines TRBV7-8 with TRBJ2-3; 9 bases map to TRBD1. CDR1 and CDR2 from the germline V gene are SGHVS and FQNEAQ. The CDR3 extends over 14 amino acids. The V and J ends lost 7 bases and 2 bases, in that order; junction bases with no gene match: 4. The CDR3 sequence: CASTRDRDTDTQYF. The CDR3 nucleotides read TGTGCCAGCACTCGGGACAGGGACACAGATACGCAGTATTTT.

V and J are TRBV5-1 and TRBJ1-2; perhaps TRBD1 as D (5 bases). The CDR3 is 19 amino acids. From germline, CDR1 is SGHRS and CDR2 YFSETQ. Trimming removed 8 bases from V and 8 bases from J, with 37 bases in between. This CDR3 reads CASPCRPPSSNPGHRGYTF. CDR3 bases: TGCGCCAGTCCATGCAGGCCCCCTAGTTCAAATCCAGGGCATAGGGGCTACACCTTC.

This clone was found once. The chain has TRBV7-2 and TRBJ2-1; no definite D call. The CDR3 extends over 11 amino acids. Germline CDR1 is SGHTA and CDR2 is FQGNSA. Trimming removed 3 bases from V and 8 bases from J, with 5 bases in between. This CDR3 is CASSLSHEQFF. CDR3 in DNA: TGTGCCAGCAGCTTGAGTCATGAGCAGTTCTTC.

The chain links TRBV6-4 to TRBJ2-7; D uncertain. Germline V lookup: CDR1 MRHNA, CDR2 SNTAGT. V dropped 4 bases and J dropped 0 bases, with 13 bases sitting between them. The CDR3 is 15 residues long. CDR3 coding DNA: TGTGCCAGCAGTGTCCCGACTCAACGCTCCTACGAGCAGTACTTC. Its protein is CASSVPTQRSYEQYF.

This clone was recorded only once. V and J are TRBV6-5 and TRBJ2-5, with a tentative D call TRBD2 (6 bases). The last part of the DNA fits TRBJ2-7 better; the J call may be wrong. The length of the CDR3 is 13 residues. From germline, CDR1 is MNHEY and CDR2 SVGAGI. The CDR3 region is CASSSGTYYEQYF. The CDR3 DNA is TGTGCCAGCAGCTCCGGGACTTACTACGAGCAGTACTTC.

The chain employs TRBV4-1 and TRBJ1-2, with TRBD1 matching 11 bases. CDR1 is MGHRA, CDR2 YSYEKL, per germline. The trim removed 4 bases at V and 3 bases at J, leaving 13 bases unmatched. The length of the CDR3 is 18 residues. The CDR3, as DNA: TGCGCCAGCAGCCGAGGACAGGGGGCGGTAAAGTGGGACTATGGCTACACCTTC. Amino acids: CASSRGQGAVKWDYGYTF.

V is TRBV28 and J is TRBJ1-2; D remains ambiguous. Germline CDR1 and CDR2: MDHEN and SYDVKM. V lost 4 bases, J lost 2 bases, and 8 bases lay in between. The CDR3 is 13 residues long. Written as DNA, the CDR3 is TGTGCCAGCAGTTACGTCGGGAACTATGGCTACACCTTC. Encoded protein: CASSYVGNYGYTF.

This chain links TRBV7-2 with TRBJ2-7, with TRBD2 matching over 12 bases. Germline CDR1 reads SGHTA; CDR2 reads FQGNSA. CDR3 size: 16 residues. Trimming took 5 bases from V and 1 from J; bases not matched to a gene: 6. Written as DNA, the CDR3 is TGTGCCAGCAGCAAGACTAGCGGGGGATCTTCCTACGAGCAGTACTTC. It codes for CASSKTSGGSSYEQYF.

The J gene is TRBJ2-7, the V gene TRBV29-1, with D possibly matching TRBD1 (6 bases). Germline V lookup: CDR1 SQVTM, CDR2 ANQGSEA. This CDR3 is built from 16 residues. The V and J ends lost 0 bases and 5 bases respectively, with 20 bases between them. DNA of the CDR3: TGCAGCGTTGAAGATTGGGGGCGCGGATCCCATGACGAGCAGTACTTC. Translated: CSVEDWGRGSHDEQYF.

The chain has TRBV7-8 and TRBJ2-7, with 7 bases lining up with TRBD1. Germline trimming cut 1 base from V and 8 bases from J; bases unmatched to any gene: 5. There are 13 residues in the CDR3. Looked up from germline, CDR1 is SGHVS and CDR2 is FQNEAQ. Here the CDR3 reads CASSLVDRAKQYF. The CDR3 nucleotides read TGTGCCAGCAGCTTAGTAGACAGGGCCAAGCAGTACTTC.

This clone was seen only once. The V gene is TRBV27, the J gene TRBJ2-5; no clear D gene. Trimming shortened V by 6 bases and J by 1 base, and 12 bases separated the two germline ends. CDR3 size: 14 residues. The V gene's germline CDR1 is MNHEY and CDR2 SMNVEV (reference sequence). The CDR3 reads CASSPYRSQETQYF. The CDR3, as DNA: TGTGCCAGCAGCCCGTACAGAAGCCAAGAGACCCAGTACTTC.

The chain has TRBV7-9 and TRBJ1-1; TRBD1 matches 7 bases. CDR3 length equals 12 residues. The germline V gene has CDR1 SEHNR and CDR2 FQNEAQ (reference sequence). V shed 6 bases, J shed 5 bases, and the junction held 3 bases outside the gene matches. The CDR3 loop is CASRLQGTEAFF. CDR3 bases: TGTGCCAGCAGGTTACAGGGGACTGAAGCTTTCTTT.

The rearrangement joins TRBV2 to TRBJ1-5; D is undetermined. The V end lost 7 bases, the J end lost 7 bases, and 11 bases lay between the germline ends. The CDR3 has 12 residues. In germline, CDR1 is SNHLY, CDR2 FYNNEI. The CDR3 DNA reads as TGTGCCAGCACGGTTGCCCGGCAGCCCCAGCATTTT. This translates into CASTVARQPQHF.

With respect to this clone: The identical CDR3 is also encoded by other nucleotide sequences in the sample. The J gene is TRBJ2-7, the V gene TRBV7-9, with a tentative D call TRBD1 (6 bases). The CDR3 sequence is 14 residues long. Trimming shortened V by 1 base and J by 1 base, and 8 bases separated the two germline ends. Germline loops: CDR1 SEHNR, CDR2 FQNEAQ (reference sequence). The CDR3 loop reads CASSLVQGSYEQYF. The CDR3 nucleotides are TGTGCCAGCAGCTTAGTTCAGGGGTCCTACGAGCAGTACTTC.

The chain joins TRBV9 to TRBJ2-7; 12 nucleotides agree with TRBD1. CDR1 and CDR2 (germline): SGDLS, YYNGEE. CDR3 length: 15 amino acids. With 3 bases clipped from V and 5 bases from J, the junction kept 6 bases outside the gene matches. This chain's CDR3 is CASSGPGQGADEQYF. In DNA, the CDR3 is TGTGCCAGCAGCGGGCCGGGACAGGGGGCCGACGAGCAGTACTTC.

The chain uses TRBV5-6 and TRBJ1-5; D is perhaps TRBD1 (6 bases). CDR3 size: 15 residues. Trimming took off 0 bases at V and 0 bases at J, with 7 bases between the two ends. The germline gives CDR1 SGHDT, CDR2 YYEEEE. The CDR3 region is CASSLGRGSNQPQHF. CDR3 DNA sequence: TGTGCCAGCAGCTTGGGCAGGGGTAGCAATCAGCCCCAGCATTTT.

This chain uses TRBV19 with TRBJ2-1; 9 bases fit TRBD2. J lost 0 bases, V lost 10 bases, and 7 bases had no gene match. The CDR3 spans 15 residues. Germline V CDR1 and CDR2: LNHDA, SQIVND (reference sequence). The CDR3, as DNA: TGTGCCATCCCCGAGACTAGCGGCTCCTACAATGAGCAGTTCTTC. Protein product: CAIPETSGSYNEQFF.

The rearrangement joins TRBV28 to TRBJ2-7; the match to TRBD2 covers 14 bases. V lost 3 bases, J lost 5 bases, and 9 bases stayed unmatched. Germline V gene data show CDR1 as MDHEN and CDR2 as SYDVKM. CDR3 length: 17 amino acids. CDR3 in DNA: TGTGCCAGCAGTTTGCTAGGACTAGCGGGAGGAGGACACGAGCAGTACTTC. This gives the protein CASSLLGLAGGGHEQYF.

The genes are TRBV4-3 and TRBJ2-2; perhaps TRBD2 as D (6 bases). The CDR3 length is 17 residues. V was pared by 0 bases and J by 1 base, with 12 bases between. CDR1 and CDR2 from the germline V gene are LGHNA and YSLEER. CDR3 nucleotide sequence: TGCGCCAGCAGCCAAGACCGCAGCGGGCTGAACACCGGGGAGCTGTTTTTT. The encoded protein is CASSQDRSGLNTGELFF.

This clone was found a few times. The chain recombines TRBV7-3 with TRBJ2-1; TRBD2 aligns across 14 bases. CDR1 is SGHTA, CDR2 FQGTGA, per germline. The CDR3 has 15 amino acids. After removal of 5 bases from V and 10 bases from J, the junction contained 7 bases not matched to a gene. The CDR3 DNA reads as TGTGCCAGCAGCCCTGGGACTAGCGGGAGTGGCGAGCAGTTCTTC. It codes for CASSPGTSGSGEQFF.